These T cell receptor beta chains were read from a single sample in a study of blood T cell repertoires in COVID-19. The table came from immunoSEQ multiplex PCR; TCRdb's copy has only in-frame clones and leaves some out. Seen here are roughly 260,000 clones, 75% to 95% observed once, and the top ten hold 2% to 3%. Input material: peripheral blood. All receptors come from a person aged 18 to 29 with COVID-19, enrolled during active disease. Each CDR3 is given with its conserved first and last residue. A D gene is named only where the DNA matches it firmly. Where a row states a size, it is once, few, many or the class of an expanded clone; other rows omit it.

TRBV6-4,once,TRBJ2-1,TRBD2,TGTGCCAGCAGAGCGGGACTAGCGGGTAACAATGAGCAGTTCTTC,CASRAGLAGNNEQFF
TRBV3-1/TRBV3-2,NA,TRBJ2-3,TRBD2,TGTGCCAGCAGCCCCCTCCCCGGGACTAGCGGCACAGATACGCAGTATTTT,CASSPLPGTSGTDTQYF
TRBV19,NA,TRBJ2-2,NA,TGTGCCAGTAGTATAGATCTGGGGGAGCTGTTTTTT,CASSIDLGELFF
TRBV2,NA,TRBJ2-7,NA,TGTGCCAGCAGTGAAATCGTCGGGAGCTCCTACGAGCAGTACTTC,CASSEIVGSSYEQYF
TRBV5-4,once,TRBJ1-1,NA,TGTGCCAGCAGCTTGTCTCAGGGCGCTATTGCTGAAGCTTTCTTT,CASSLSQGAIAEAFF
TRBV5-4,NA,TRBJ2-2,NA,TGTGCCAGCAGCTTGCCCTCCCAGGGCGGGGAGCTGTTTTTT,CASSLPSQGGELFF
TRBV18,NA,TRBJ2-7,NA,TGTGCCAGCTCACCACAGGACTCGGGCGAGCAGTACTTC,CASSPQDSGEQYF
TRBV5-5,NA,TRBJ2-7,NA,TGTGCCAGCAGCTCCGACAGTTTTTCTCCCTACGAGCAGTACTTC,CASSSDSFSPYEQYF
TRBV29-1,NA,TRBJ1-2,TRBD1,TGCAGCGTTGGTACGGGACAGGGGGCTGGTGGCTACACCTTC,CSVGTGQGAGGYTF
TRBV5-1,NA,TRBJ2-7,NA,TGCGCCAGCAACGGAGGTTACGAGCAGTACTTC,CASNGGYEQYF
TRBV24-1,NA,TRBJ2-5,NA,TGTGCCACCAGTGATTTGGGGGGTGCTAGCGTCCAAGAGACCCAGTACTTC,CATSDLGGASVQETQYF
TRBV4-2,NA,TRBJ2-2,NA,TGTGCCAGCAGCCAAGGTCGACGGACAGTGAACACCGGGGAGCTGTTTTTT,CASSQGRRTVNTGELFF
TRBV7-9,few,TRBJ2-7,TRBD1,TGTGCCAGCAGCTTAGGGGGGACAGGGGGCTACGAGCAGTACTTC,CASSLGGTGGYEQYF
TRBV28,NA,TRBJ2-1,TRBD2,TGTGCCAGCAGTTTAAGGCTAGCGGGGAATGAGCAGTTCTTC,CASSLRLAGNEQFF
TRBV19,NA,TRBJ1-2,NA,TGTGCCAGTAGCGATACTAATAACTATGGCTACACCTTC,CASSDTNNYGYTF
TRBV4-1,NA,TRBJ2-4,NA,TGCGCCAGCAGCCAAGTTGGCCGCATCTTAGCCAAAAACATTCAGTACTTC,CASSQVGRILAKNIQYF
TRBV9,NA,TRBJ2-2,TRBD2,TGTGCCAGCAGCGTAGTGGAGCGGGAGGGGGAGCTGTTTTTT,CASSVVEREGELFF
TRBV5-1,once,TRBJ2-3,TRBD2,TGCGCCAGCAGCCGGGAGGGCTTCCCCACAGATACGCAGTATTTT,CASSREGFPTDTQYF
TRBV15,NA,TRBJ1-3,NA,TGTGCCACCAGCGGGGACTGGGGGGGATCTGGAAACACCATATATTTT,CATSGDWGGSGNTIYF
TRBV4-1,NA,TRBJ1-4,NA,TGCGCCAGCAGCCCAAATACAGGGTCAACTAATGAAAAACTGTTTTTT,CASSPNTGSTNEKLFF
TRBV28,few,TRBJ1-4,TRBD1,TGTGCCAGCAGTGTAGGGACAGGGGCCCGGTGGACTAATGAAAAACTGTTTTTT,CASSVGTGARWTNEKLFF
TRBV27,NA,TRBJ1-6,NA,TGTGCCAGCAGTTGGGGAAGGGGTAATTCACCCCTCCACTTT,CASSWGRGNSPLHF
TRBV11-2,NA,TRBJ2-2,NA,TGTGCCAGCAGCTTGGGACTTGGGACGCGAGGGGGGGAGCTGTTTTTT,CASSLGLGTRGGELFF
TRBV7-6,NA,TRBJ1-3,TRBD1,TGTGCCAGCAGCCCCGGACAGGGGACTGGAAACACCATATATTTT,CASSPGQGTGNTIYF
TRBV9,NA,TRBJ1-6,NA,TGTGCCAGCAGCGTAGGTTTAATTTCACCCCTCCACTTT,CASSVGLISPLHF
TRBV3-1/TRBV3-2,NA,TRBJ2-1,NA,TGTGCCAGCAGCGGAACTAGTGCCCTCGGGCAGTTCTTC,CASSGTSALGQFF
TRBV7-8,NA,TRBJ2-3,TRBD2,TGTGCCAGCAGCTTAGAGCCTAGCGGGATTGGTAGCACAGATACGCAGTATTTT,CASSLEPSGIGSTDTQYF
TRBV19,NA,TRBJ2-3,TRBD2,TGTGCCAGTACCCCGTTCGCAGCGGGAGAGACTTCTAGCACAGATACGCAGTATTTT,CASTPFAAGETSSTDTQYF
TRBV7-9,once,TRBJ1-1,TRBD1,TGTGCCAGCAGCGGACAGGGGGGTTTGCTCACTGAAGCTTTCTTT,CASSGQGGLLTEAFF
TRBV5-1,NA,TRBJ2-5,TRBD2,TGCGCCAGCAGCTTGCTTCCCCCGGGTAGCGGGCAAGAGACCCAGTACTTC,CASSLLPPGSGQETQYF
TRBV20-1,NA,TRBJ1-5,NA,TGCAGTGCAGGCGGTCAGCCCCAGCATTTT,CSAGGQPQHF
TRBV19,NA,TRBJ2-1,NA,TGTGCCAGTAGTACCCGGGTAGGTCTCGGGGAGCAGTTCTTC,CASSTRVGLGEQFF
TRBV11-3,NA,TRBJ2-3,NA,TGTGCCAGCAGCTCAGGGGTCACAGATACGCAGTATTTT,CASSSGVTDTQYF
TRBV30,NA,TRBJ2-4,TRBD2,TGTGCCTGGAGGAGGCGGGAGGGGAGAAACATTCAGTACTTC,CAWRRREGRNIQYF
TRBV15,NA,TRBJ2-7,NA,TGTGCCACCAGCAGAGATAGTGGGGCACCCCGAGGCGAGCAGTACTTC,CATSRDSGAPRGEQYF
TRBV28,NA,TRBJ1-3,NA,TGTGCCAGCAGTTTCTGGGAGACTGGAAACACCATATATTTT,CASSFWETGNTIYF
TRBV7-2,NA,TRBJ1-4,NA,TGTGCCAGTTCGCGGAATAATGAAAAACTGTTTTTT,CASSRNNEKLFF
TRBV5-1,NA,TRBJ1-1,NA,TGCGCCAGCAGCCCCAGGGTAGGGAACACTGAAGCTTTCTTT,CASSPRVGNTEAFF
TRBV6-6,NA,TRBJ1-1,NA,TGTGCCAGCAGTTACTCGGAGGTGAACACTGAAGCTTTCTTT,CASSYSEVNTEAFF
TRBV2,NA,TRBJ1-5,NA,TGTGCCAGCACCGAGGGGGGGCAGCCCCAGCATTTT,CASTEGGQPQHF
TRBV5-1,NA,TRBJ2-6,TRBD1,TGCGCCAGCAGCATGGGACAGGGGGCTTTTGGGGCCAACGTCCTGACTTTC,CASSMGQGAFGANVLTF
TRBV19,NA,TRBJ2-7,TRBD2,TGTGCCAGTAGTATTGGAGGGAGGGGCTACGAGCAGTACTTC,CASSIGGRGYEQYF
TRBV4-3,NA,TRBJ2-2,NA,TGCGCCAGCAGCCAAGAACTGTCCAGGGGATCCGGGGAGCTGTTTTTT,CASSQELSRGSGELFF
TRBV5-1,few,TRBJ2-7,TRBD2,TGCGCCAGCAGCCCATTAGGGCCCTCCAGCGGGAGGGACGAGCAGTACTTC,CASSPLGPSSGRDEQYF
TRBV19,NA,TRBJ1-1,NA,TGTGCCAGTAGTAACAGGGTGAACACTGAAGCTTTCTTT,CASSNRVNTEAFF
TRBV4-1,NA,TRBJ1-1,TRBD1,TGCGCCAGCAGCCACACAGGGGACACTGAAGCTTTCTTT,CASSHTGDTEAFF
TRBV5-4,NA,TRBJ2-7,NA,TGTGCCAGCAGCTCCGGGACTCCCCGGGAGCAGTACTTC,CASSSGTPREQYF
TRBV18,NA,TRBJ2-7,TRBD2,TGTGCCAGCTCGCCGCTAGCGGGAGATGGGTACGAGCAGTACTTC,CASSPLAGDGYEQYF
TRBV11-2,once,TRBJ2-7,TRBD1,TGTGCCAGCAGCTTAGAGACAGGGGCCTACGAGCAGTACTTC,CASSLETGAYEQYF
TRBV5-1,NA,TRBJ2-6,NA,TGCGCCAGCAGCTTGGTATCCGGCCGGAGCTCTGGGGCCAACGTCCTGACTTTC,CASSLVSGRSSGANVLTF
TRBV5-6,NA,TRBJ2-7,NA,TGTGCCAGCAGCTCGCCTCGGGGGAGAGACGAGCAGTACTTC,CASSSPRGRDEQYF
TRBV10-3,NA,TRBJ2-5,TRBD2,TGTGCCATCAGTGAGTCGACTAGCCGGGAGACCCAGTACTTC,CAISESTSRETQYF
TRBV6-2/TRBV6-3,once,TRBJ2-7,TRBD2,TGTGCCAGCAGTTACGGGCCTAGCGGGACCAACTACGAGCAGTACTTC,CASSYGPSGTNYEQYF
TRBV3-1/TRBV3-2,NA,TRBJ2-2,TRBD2,TGTGCCAGCAGCCAATGGACCTCGGGGCGGGAGGACACCGGGGAGCTGTTTTTT,CASSQWTSGREDTGELFF
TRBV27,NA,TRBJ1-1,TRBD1,TGTGCCAGCAGGACCCGACAGGGGGCGGGGGGGACTGAAGCTTTCTTT,CASRTRQGAGGTEAFF
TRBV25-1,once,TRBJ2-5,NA,TGTGCCAGCAGTGAAAGGGAGTTGAACCAAGAGACCCAGTACTTC,CASSERELNQETQYF
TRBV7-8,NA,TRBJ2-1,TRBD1,TGTGCCAGCAGCTTATGGGGACAGGGGACCGGGGCATACAATGAGCAGTTCTTC,CASSLWGQGTGAYNEQFF
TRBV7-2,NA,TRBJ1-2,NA,TGTGCCAGCAGCTTAGACAGGTACTATGGCTACACCTTC,CASSLDRYYGYTF
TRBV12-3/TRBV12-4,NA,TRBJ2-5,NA,TGTGCCAGCAGTTCGGCCAGGGACCAGTACTTC,CASSSARDQYF
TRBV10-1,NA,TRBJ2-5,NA,TGCGCCAGCAGCATTCAGCTACGGGTGACCCAGTACTTC,CASSIQLRVTQYF